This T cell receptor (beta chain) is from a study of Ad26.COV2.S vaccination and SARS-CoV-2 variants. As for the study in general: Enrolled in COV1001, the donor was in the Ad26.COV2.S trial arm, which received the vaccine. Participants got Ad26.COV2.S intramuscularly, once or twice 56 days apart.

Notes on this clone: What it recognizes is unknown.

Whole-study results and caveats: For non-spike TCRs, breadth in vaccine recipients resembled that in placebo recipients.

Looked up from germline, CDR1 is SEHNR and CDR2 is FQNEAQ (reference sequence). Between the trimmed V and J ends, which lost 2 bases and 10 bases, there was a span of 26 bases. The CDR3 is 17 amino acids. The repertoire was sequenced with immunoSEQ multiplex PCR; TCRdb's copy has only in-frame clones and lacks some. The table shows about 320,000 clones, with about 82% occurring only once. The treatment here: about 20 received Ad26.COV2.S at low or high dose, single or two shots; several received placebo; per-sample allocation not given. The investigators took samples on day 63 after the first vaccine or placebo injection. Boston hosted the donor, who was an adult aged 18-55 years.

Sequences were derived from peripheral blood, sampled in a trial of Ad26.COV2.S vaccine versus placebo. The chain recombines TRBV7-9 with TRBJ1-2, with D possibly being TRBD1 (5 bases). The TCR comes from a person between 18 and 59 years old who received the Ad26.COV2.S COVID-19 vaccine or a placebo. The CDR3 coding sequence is TGTGCCAGCAGCTTAAATCCCGGGACTTTGTACGCTGGGGACTACACCTTC. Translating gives CASSLNPGTLYAGDYTF.